This T cell receptor (beta chain) was identified in a study of beta chain features in type 1 diabetes. Study-wide context: The number of sorted cells examined across all samples was some 99,000,000. Study-wide points: The study left unresolved whether HLA type influences TCRB rearrangement. Type 1 diabetes patients showed a moderate but significant shortening of TCRB CDR3s in all four CD4+ subsets.

On this clone itself: Its antigen remains unknown.

Since all of the isolated RNA was reverse transcribed, expressed TCRB transcripts were what got sequenced. Here immunoSEQ multiplex PCR was the method, and the copy in TCRdb shows in-frame clones only, minus some. The data contain some 70,000 clones, around 49% of them seen just once; the ten biggest clones take up roughly 0.7%. The CDR3 covers 14 residues. V lost 1 base to trimming and J lost 0 bases, with 7 bases between them. Germline lookup yields CDR1 MNHEY and CDR2 SVGAGI. Each of the CD4+ naive, central memory, regulatory and stem cell-like memory populations was sorted via CD45RO/CCR7/CD25/CD127/CD95/CD27.

The TCR originated in a man between 25 and 39 years old with type 1 diabetes. Sequenced input: central memory CD4+ T cells from blood. The chain is built from TRBV6-5 and TRBJ2-7; unclear D gene. DNA for the CDR3: TGTGCCAGCAGTTACTTGGGCCGCTCCTACGAGCAGTACTTC. It codes for CASSYLGRSYEQYF.